Shown below are 21 T cell receptor beta chains from a single sample sequenced in a study of T cells in Graves' hyperthyroidism and ophthalmopathy. RNA transcripts were the template for amplifying TCR beta CDR3 regions. The HTBI primer set was used in a first-round RT-PCR of the TCR CDR3. TCRdb analysed the multiplex PCR reads with MiXCR anew, one entry per CDR3 protein. The table records 660,000 or so distinct CDR3 sequences, roughly 20% of them present only once. Sequenced input: blood. The receptors shown here come from a man younger than 40 with Graves' ophthalmopathy.

This clonotype was recorded a few times. The J gene is TRBJ1-2, the V gene TRBV4-1; TRBD1 matches at 11 bases. Losses at the gene ends were 3 bases for V and 4 bases for J; bases not matched to a gene: 7. From germline, CDR1 is MGHRA and CDR2 YSYEKL. The CDR3 totals 16 residues. CDR3 DNA sequence: TGCGCCAGCAGCCATCCCGGACAGGGGGCGGTCTATGGCTACACCTTC. Encoded protein: CASSHPGQGAVYGYTF.

This clonotype was found a few times. The V gene is TRBV27, the J gene TRBJ1-5; 11 nucleotides align to TRBD1. CDR1 and CDR2 from the germline V gene are MNHEY and SMNVEV (reference sequence). The V segment lost 6 bases and the J segment 6 bases; nucleotides outside the gene matches: 4. This CDR3 spans 14 amino acids. CDR3 nucleotide sequence: TGTGCCAGCAGGTGGACAGGGGGCGGTCAGCCCCAGCATTTT. Translated, it gives CASRWTGGGQPQHF.

This chain links TRBV7-9 with TRBJ2-1; D is unclear. V was clipped by 0 bases and J by 3 bases, with 15 bases between them. This CDR3 comprises 17 residues. In germline, CDR1 is SEHNR, CDR2 FQNEAQ (reference sequence). CDR3 sequence reads: CASSLAGLDIVYNEQFF. The CDR3 DNA is TGTGCCAGCAGCTTAGCGGGCTTAGACATTGTCTACAATGAGCAGTTCTTC.

This clonotype was recorded many times. The V call is TRBV11-2, the J call TRBJ2-1; 8 bases map to TRBD2. Losses at the gene ends were 5 bases for V and 4 bases for J; bases not matched to a gene: 10. The CDR3 is made up of 16 amino acids. Germline V gene sequence: CDR1 SGHAT, CDR2 FQNNGV. This CDR3 is CASSTRGSGKYNEQFF. In DNA, the CDR3 is TGTGCCAGCAGCACTAGGGGTAGCGGGAAGTACAATGAGCAGTTCTTC. The whole variable domain, filled in from reference TRBV11-2 and TRBJ2-1, reads EAGVAQSPRYKIIEKRQSVAFWCNPISGHATLYWYQQILGQGPKLLIQFQNNGVVDDSQLPKDRFSAERLKGVDSTLKIQPAKLEDSAVYLCASSTRGSGKYNEQFFGPGTRLTVL.

CDR3 nucleotide sequence: TGTGCCAGCAGAACAGGGCCCAGGGGTAGCAATCAGCCCCAGCATTTT. It specifies CASRTGPRGSNQPQHF. The V call is TRBV28, the J call TRBJ1-5, with a possible D match to TRBD1 (6 bases). V was pared by 6 bases and J by 0 bases, with 15 bases between. Looked up from germline, CDR1 is MDHEN and CDR2 is SYDVKM. CDR3 length equals 16 residues.

The genes are TRBV28 and TRBJ2-7, with 11 bases lining up with TRBD1. The CDR3 extends over 15 amino acids. The junction had 10 bases not matched to a gene; V was cut back by 7 bases and J by 5 bases. Germline V CDR1 and CDR2: MDHEN, SYDVKM. The CDR3 sequence is CASIPGTGGLHEQYF. The CDR3 DNA reads TGTGCCAGCATTCCCGGGACAGGGGGTTTACACGAGCAGTACTTC.

The chain joins TRBV28 to TRBJ2-4; 12 positions match TRBD2. Germline lookup yields CDR1 MDHEN and CDR2 SYDVKM. This CDR3 is built from 17 residues. The V gene end was trimmed by 3 bases and the J gene end by 6 bases; junction bases not matched to a gene: 9. CDR3 DNA sequence: TGTGCCAGCAGTTTCCGAAGACTAGCGGGAGTTGGAAACATTCAGTACTTC. This sequence encodes CASSFRRLAGVGNIQYF.

In this sample, this clonotype turned up a few times. V and J are TRBV28 and TRBJ1-4; a possible D gene is TRBD1 (5 bases). The CDR3 has 17 residues. Trimming stripped 7 bases from V and 8 bases from J, with 26 bases between. Germline CDR1 reads MDHEN; CDR2 reads SYDVKM. DNA for the CDR3: TGTGCCAGCACTCCCATGCGGGGGACGGGGGTGAACGAAAAACTGTTTTTT. This gives the protein CASTPMRGTGVNEKLFF.

This clonotype was observed a handful of times. The chain uses TRBV28 and TRBJ1-3, with TRBD1 matching over 7 bases. The junction had 6 bases not matched to a gene; V was cut back by 5 bases and J by 2 bases. The CDR3 is 15 residues long. Germline CDR1 and CDR2: MDHEN and SYDVKM. CDR3 in DNA: TGTGCCAGCAGTACGGGACAGATACCTGGAAACACCATATATTTT. Translating it yields CASSTGQIPGNTIYF.

This clonotype was detected many times. The chain couples TRBV6-1 to TRBJ2-3; a possible D gene is TRBD1 (5 bases). This CDR3 spans 16 amino acids. The germline V gene encodes CDR1 MNHNS and CDR2 SASEGT. Trimming shortened V by 3 bases and J by 0 bases, and 13 bases separated the two germline ends. In DNA form, the CDR3 reads TGTGCCAGCAGTGAGGCCCTTGGGGCGAGCACAGATACGCAGTATTTT. This codes for CASSEALGASTDTQYF.

Only a few counts were recorded for this clonotype. The gene calls are TRBV6-1 and TRBJ1-6; 7 nucleotides align to TRBD1. This CDR3 is built from 15 residues. Trimming cost V 6 bases and J 8 bases; bases outside gene matches: 10. CDR1 and CDR2 from the germline V gene are MNHNS and SASEGT. CDR3 loop: CASRLTGTVDSPLHF. The DNA of the CDR3 is TGTGCCAGCAGGCTCACCGGGACAGTCGATTCACCCCTCCACTTT.

This chain links TRBV11-2 with TRBJ2-3, with TRBD2 identical over 10 bases. Germline lookup yields CDR1 SGHAT and CDR2 FQNNGV. CDR3 length: 19 amino acids. V gave up 0 bases and J gave up 2 bases; unmatched junction bases: 11. The CDR3 DNA reads as TGTGCCAGCAGCTTAGATCCTCCTTTTAGCGGGAGGAACACAGATACGCAGTATTTT. Encoded protein: CASSLDPPFSGRNTDTQYF.

CDR3 DNA sequence: TGTGCCAGCAGCTTGTCGGTAGCGCAAGAGACCCAGTACTTC. Translating gives CASSLSVAQETQYF. The gene calls are TRBV5-5 and TRBJ2-5; maybe TRBD2 (5 bases). Germline CDR1 and CDR2: SGHKS and YYEKEE (reference sequence). V was shortened by 1 base and J by 2 bases, with 9 bases between the two germline ends. The CDR3 consists of 14 residues. Complete variable domain (other parts from reference TRBV5-5 and TRBJ2-5): DAGVTQSPTHLIKTRGQQVTLRCSPISGHKSVSWYQQVLGQGPQFIFQYYEKEERGRGNFPDRFSARQFPNYSSELNVNALLLGDSALYLCASSLSVAQETQYFGPGTRLLVL.

This clonotype was observed at least ten times. The chain employs TRBV7-8 and TRBJ2-7; D possibly corresponds to TRBD2 (6 bases). Trimming took 6 bases from V and 4 from J, leaving 16 bases between them. The CDR3 runs 14 residues. Germline V gives CDR1 SGHVS, CDR2 FQNEAQ. CDR3 sequence: CASRMAGSAYEQYF. The CDR3 DNA sequence: TGTGCCAGCAGGATGGCGGGATCTGCTTACGAGCAGTACTTC.

The V gene is TRBV7-2, the J gene TRBJ2-6; the D gene is possibly TRBD1 (7 bases). Trimming removed 5 bases from V and 4 bases from J, with 21 bases in between. CDR1 is SGHTA and CDR2 is FQGNSA in the germline V gene. This CDR3 has 18 amino acids. CDR3 in DNA: TGTGCCAGCAGCGTGTACAGGGGAGGTTTCGCGGGGGCCAACGTCCTGACTTTC. As protein: CASSVYRGGFAGANVLTF.

The genes are TRBV5-6 and TRBJ1-3, with 9 bases that match TRBD1. V was pared by 4 bases and J by 0 bases, with 8 bases of the junction left unmatched. This CDR3 has 17 residues. Per germline, CDR1 SGHDT and CDR2 YYEEEE. CDR3 bases: TGTGCCAGCAGCCCCTTCACAGGGGGCCTCTCTGGAAACACCATATATTTT. Translated: CASSPFTGGLSGNTIYF.

The chain has TRBV9 and TRBJ1-2; maybe TRBD1 (5 bases). The germline gives CDR1 SGDLS, CDR2 YYNGEE. The CDR3 spans 14 residues. The germline V and J ends were trimmed by 2 bases and 1 base, with 9 bases remaining between them. The CDR3 is CASSVEGINYGYTF. Written as DNA, the CDR3 is TGTGCCAGCAGCGTTGAGGGGATTAACTATGGCTACACCTTC.

This clonotype was observed many times. This sequence joins TRBV18 and TRBJ1-5; TRBD1 agrees at 10 bases. With 6 bases clipped from V and 7 bases from J, the junction kept 6 bases outside the gene matches. The CDR3 is 14 amino acids. Germline values: CDR1 KGHSH, CDR2 LQKENI. The CDR3 protein is CASSTGTGEQPQHF. The CDR3 nucleotides are TGTGCCAGCTCCACTGGGACAGGGGAGCAGCCCCAGCATTTT. Complete variable domain (other parts from reference TRBV18 and TRBJ1-5): NAGVMQNPRHLVRRRGQEARLRCSPMKGHSHVYWYRQLPEEGLKFMVYLQKENIIDESGMPKERFSAEFPKEGPSILRIQQVVRGDSAAYFCASSTGTGEQPQHFGDGTRLSIL.

This clonotype was detected only a few times. The chain joins TRBV7-2 to TRBJ2-7; 11 nucleotides agree with TRBD2. The CDR3 spans 16 residues. J lost 6 bases, V lost 5 bases, and 12 bases had no gene match. Germline assignment: CDR1 SGHTA and CDR2 FQGNSA. CDR3 loop: CASSPSFLAGGSEQYF. CDR3 sequence (DNA): TGTGCCAGCAGCCCTTCCTTTCTAGCGGGAGGCTCCGAGCAGTACTTC. Using reference TRBV7-2 and TRBJ2-7 for the parts outside the CDR3, the full variable domain is GAGVSQSPSNKVTEKGKDVELRCDPISGHTALYWYRQSLGQGLEFLIYFQGNSAPDKSGLPSDRFSAERTGGSVSTLTIQRTQQEDSAVYLCASSPSFLAGGSEQYFGPGTRLTVT.

Comments on this clonotype: One end of the junction varies from germline; a read error may be responsible. The genes are TRBV6-1 and TRBJ1-1; no definite D call. Germline CDR1 MNHNS, CDR2 SASEGT. This CDR3 is built from 12 residues. CDR3 sequence: CASRVKNTESFF. For the CDR3, the DNA is TGTGCCAGCAGGGTCAAGAACACTGAATCTTTCTTT.

This clonotype has a handful of counts. This chain connects TRBV14 to TRBJ2-7; 8 nucleotides line up with TRBD2. The CDR3 totals 15 residues. J was trimmed by 1 base and V by 2 bases; bases with no gene match: 4. Germline V gene sequence: CDR1 SGHDN, CDR2 FVKESK. Here the CDR3 reads CASSQLSGSSYEQYF. For the CDR3, the DNA is TGTGCCAGCAGCCAATTGAGCGGGAGTTCCTACGAGCAGTACTTC.